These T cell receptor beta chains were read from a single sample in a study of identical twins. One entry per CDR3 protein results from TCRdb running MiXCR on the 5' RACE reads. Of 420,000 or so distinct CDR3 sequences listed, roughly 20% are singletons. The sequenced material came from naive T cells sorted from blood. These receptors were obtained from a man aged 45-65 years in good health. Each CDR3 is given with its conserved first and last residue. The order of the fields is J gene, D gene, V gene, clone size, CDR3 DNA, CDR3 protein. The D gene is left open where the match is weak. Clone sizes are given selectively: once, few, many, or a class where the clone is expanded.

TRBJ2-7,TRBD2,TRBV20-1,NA,TGCAGTGCTAGAGATAGGCCTAGCGGGGACTACGAGCAGTACTTC,CSARDRPSGDYEQYF
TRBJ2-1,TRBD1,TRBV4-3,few,TGCGCCAGCAGCCAAGATCTTACCGGGACAGGTACCTACAATGAGCAGTTCTTC,CASSQDLTGTGTYNEQFF
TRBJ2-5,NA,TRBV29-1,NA,TGCAGCGTTGCGGGGGCCGGGGCCCAGTACTTC,CSVAGAGAQYF
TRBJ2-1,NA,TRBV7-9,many,TGTGCCAGCAGCCCGGAGTGGGGGGCTGATGAGCAGTTCTTC,CASSPEWGADEQFF
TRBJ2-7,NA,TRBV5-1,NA,TGCGCCAGCAGCTCCGCGGGATTCTCCTACGAGCAGTACTTC,CASSSAGFSYEQYF
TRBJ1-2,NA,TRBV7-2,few,TGTGCCAGCAGCTTAGATTTTGGCAGGGACGGCTATGGCTACACCTTC,CASSLDFGRDGYGYTF
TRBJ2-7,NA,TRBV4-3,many,TGCGCCAGCAGCCAAGGTACCTACCCAGTCTCCTACGAGCAGTACTTC,CASSQGTYPVSYEQYF
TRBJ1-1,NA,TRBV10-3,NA,TGTGCCATCAGTGAGTCACAGGTAACCGAAGCTTTCTTT,CAISESQVTEAFF
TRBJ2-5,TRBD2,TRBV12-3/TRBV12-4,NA,TGTGCCAGCAGTCCCGCGGCTGGCGGGAGGGCCCTCCAAGAGACCCAGTACTTC,CASSPAAGGRALQETQYF
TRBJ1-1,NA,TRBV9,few,TGTGCCAGCAGCCCCCGGGACCGAAGAGAGATGAACACTGAAGCTTTCTTT,CASSPRDRREMNTEAFF
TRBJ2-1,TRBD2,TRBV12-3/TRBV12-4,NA,TGTGCCAGCACCTTACTAGCGGGCGTCTACAATGAGCAGTTCTTC,CASTLLAGVYNEQFF
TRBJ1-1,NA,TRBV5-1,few,TGCGCCAGCACCTCCGGGACACCGAACACTGAAGCTTTCTTT,CASTSGTPNTEAFF
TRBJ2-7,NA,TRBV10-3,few,TGTGCCATCAGTGACAGCAGCTCCTACGAGCAGTACTTC,CAISDSSSYEQYF
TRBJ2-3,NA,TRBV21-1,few,TGTGCCAGCAGGACCCCCAGGATTCCCACAGATACGCAGTATTTT,CASRTPRIPTDTQYF
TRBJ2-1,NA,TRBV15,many,TGTGCCACCAGCAGTGGACCGGGGCCAAGGAATGAGCAGTTCTTC,CATSSGPGPRNEQFF
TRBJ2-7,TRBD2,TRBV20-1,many,TGCAGTGCTACCGGGACTAGCGGGACCGGCGAGCAGTACTTC,CSATGTSGTGEQYF
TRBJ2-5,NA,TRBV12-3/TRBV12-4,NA,TGTGCCAGCAGTTTAAGACGGACCCAAGAGACCCAGTACTTC,CASSLRRTQETQYF
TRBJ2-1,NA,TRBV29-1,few,TGCAGCGTTGAAGGTCACGGCAGGGGATCCTACAATGAGCAGTTCTTC,CSVEGHGRGSYNEQFF
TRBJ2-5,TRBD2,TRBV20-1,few,TGCAGTGCTTGCGACTTAGCGGGAGTGGGAGAGACCCAGTACTTC,CSACDLAGVGETQYF
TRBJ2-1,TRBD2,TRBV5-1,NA,TGCGCCAGCAGCTTGGCCCCCCGACTAGCGGGTCCTTACAATGAGCAGTTCTTC,CASSLAPRLAGPYNEQFF
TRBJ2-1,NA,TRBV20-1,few,TGCAGTGCTAGAGCCGGGGGAAATGAGCAGTTCTTC,CSARAGGNEQFF
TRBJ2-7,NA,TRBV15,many,TGTGCCACCAGCAAGCAGGAGGGCCCTCGGGAGCAGTACTTC,CATSKQEGPREQYF
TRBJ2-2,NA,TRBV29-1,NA,TGCAGCGTTGAGAACACGAACACCGGGGAGCTGTTTTTT,CSVENTNTGELFF